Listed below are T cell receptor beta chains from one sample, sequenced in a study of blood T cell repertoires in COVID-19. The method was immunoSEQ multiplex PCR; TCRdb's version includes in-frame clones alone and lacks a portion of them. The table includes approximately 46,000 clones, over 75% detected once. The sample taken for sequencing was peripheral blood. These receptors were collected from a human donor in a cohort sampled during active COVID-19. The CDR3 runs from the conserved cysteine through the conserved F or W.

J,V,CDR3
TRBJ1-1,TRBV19,CASGPRELFF
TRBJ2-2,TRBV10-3,CAISEQQGSGELFF
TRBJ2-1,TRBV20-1,CSASSGQNNEQFF
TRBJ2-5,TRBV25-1,CASSGRGETQYF
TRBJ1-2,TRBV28,CASSLGYPQGKYGYTF
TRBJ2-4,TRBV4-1,CASSQAIRGTKNIQYF
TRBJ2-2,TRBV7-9,CASSFSGTGELFF
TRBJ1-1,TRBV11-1,CASSFQGRAEAFF
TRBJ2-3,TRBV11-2,CASRRTSGNTDTQYF
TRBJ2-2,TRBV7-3,CASSSHTPSGNTGELFF
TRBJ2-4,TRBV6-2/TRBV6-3,CASSYEALTSGTRGNIQYF
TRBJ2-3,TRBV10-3,CAISKDSYTDTQYF
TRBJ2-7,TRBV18,CASSPGTSGGRHEQYF
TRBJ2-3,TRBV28,CASSTGTSGGPSTDTQYF
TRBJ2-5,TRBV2,CASSAGDLQETQYF
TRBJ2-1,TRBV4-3,CASSQQSGGSYNEQFF
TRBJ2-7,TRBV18,CASSTTGNYEQYF